This T cell receptor (beta chain) is from a study of T cells after yellow fever vaccination. Study-level background: Fractions low in cell number were prepared with SMART-Seq v4 Ultra Low Input. Study-wide results and caveats: Most primary-vaccination clones reappeared after the booster (about 97% CD4, 88% CD8). FACS-sorted repertoires might harbor abundant contaminating clonotypes from the bulk population.

In germline, CDR1 is MNHNS, CDR2 SASEGT. The V segment lost 6 bases and the J segment 1 base; nucleotides outside the gene matches: 6. CDR3 length equals 15 residues. Worth noting for this clonotype: Its antigen is currently unknown.

Making TCR cDNA involved 5'RACE template switching, which added UMIs and a universal primer site. TCRdb re-called the 5' RACE reads with MiXCR, one entry per CDR3 protein. The sample shows some 560,000 distinct CDR3 sequences, about a sixth of them seen only once. The sequenced sample was PBMCs, obtained about 5 days after the first yellow fever vaccination. The chain combines TRBV6-1 with TRBJ2-1; the match to TRBD1 covers 7 bases. The TCR originated in a man aged 18 to 35 who received the YFV17D yellow fever vaccine. DNA for the CDR3: TGTGCCAGCAGGCAGACAGGGCGTTCCTACAATGAGCAGTTCTTC. This translates into CASRQTGRSYNEQFF.